The 20 T cell receptor beta chains below all came from one sample that was sequenced in a study of blood T cell repertoires in COVID-19. Only in-frame clones appear in the TCRdb table, and some are missing; sequencing was by immunoSEQ multiplex PCR. The sample lists tens of thousands of clones, around 89% occurring once. Sequenced input: peripheral blood. The receptor source for this set is a man aged 50-59 years with COVID-19, enrolled during active disease.

This rearrangement joins TRBV7-8 to TRBJ1-5; TRBD1 agrees at 9 bases. Germline assignment: CDR1 SGHVS and CDR2 FQNEAQ. With 5 bases clipped from V and 6 bases from J, the junction kept 8 bases outside the gene matches. The CDR3 has 15 residues. In nucleotides, the CDR3 is TGTGCCAGCAGCCCGGGGGACAGGGCGGGTCAGCCCCAGCATTTT. Its translation is CASSPGDRAGQPQHF.

The chain links TRBV21-1 to TRBJ1-6; the D call TRBD1 from the table was never checked on the DNA. TRBV21-1 is an annotated pseudogene. This CDR3 is built from 18 residues. CDR3 coding DNA: TGTGCCAGCAGCAAAAAACCTGGGACAGTCTCCTATAATTCACCCCTCCACTTT. Its protein is CASSKKPGTVSYNSPLHF.

The CDR3 sequence: CASSPPSQGFSGNTIYF. The CDR3 region has the DNA TGTGCCAGCAGCCCCCCCAGCCAGGGATTCTCTGGAAACACCATATATTTT. The V and J genes are TRBV27 and TRBJ1-3; tentatively, D is TRBD1 (5 bases). Germline V lookup: CDR1 MNHEY, CDR2 SMNVEV (reference sequence). Trimming took off 6 bases at V and 0 bases at J, with 18 bases between the two ends. This CDR3 comprises 17 residues.

The chain employs TRBV4-2 and TRBJ2-4; the match to TRBD2 covers 8 bases. The CDR3 extends over 16 amino acids. The germline CDR1 and CDR2 sequences are LGHNA and YNFKEQ. V lost 2 bases and J lost 5; bases outside the gene matches: 8. In DNA form, the CDR3 reads TGTGCCAGCAGCCAATCCAGCGGGGGATCCGAAAACATTCAGTACTTC. It translates to CASSQSSGGSENIQYF.

The chain combines TRBV29-1 with TRBJ2-7; D is perhaps TRBD1 (6 bases). This CDR3 has 11 amino acids. The ends were cut back, 8 bases at V and 5 bases at J, with 13 bases in the middle. CDR1 and CDR2 from the germline V gene are SQVTM and ANQGSEA. The CDR3 protein is CSMSNRDEQYF. Written as DNA, the CDR3 is TGCAGCATGTCCAACAGGGACGAGCAGTACTTC.

V gene TRBV30 combines with J gene TRBJ2-1, with TRBD2 matching 10 bases. CDR3 length: 18 residues. Germline CDR1 is GTSNPN and CDR2 is SVGIG (reference sequence). Trimming removed 0 bases from V and 9 bases from J; junction bases left unmatched: 17. CDR3 sequence: CAWSVPGLGSGGKREQFF. CDR3 nucleotides: TGTGCCTGGAGTGTACCCGGACTGGGTAGCGGGGGGAAACGTGAGCAGTTCTTC.

The J gene is TRBJ2-5, the V gene TRBV11-2; 15 positions match TRBD2. Germline assignment: CDR1 SGHAT and CDR2 FQNNGV. With 8 bases clipped from V and 4 bases from J, the junction kept 8 bases outside the gene matches. This CDR3 has 16 amino acids. The CDR3 nucleotides are TGTGCCAGCGGCTGGACTAGCGGGGGGGCGGTAGAGACCCAGTACTTC. Amino acids: CASGWTSGGAVETQYF.

This clone was recorded once. The chain has TRBV6-5 and TRBJ2-2; a possible D gene is TRBD1 (6 bases). Between the trimmed V and J ends, which lost 5 bases and 1 base, there was a span of 11 bases. This CDR3 contains 15 residues. Looked up from germline, CDR1 is MNHEY and CDR2 is SVGAGI. CDR3 amino acids: CASSQGRLNTGELFF. CDR3 DNA: TGTGCCAGCAGTCAGGGGCGGTTGAACACCGGGGAGCTGTTTTTT.

The V call is TRBV6-5, the J call TRBJ1-6, with TRBD1 identical over 8 bases. CDR3 length equals 14 residues. Germline V gives CDR1 MNHEY, CDR2 SVGAGI. V lost 2 bases to trimming and J lost 9 bases; unmatched junction nucleotides: 3. The CDR3 coding sequence is TGTGCCAGCAGTTACAGGACAGGGTCTTCACCCCTCCACTTT. Protein: CASSYRTGSSPLHF.

This chain links TRBV9 with TRBJ1-1; D call uncertain. The germline gives CDR1 SGDLS, CDR2 YYNGEE. CDR3 size: 13 residues. The V end lost 0 bases, the J end lost 3 bases, and 6 bases lay between the germline ends. CDR3 loop: CASSVDWHTEAFF. DNA for the CDR3: TGTGCCAGCAGCGTAGATTGGCACACTGAAGCTTTCTTT.

V and J are TRBV6-1 and TRBJ2-7; 10 bases align to TRBD1. The length of the CDR3 is 15 residues. V dropped 5 bases and J dropped 4; count of bases not matched to a gene: 8. CDR1 is MNHNS and CDR2 is SASEGT in the germline V gene. CDR3 coding DNA: TGTGCCAGCAGTCCATTGGACAGGGGGAATTACGAGCAGTACTTC. Its protein is CASSPLDRGNYEQYF.

The chain employs TRBV5-1 and TRBJ2-7, with D hard to call. V was clipped by 1 base and J by 3 bases, with 8 bases between them. The CDR3 is 13 residues long. Germline loops: CDR1 SGHRS, CDR2 YFSETQ. The CDR3 loop is CASSLQKNYEQYF. DNA for the CDR3: TGCGCCAGCAGCTTGCAGAAAAACTACGAGCAGTACTTC.

The J gene is TRBJ1-3, the V gene TRBV5-1; possible D gene TRBD1, 5 bases. The CDR3 extends over 17 amino acids. The V and J ends lost 3 bases and 0 bases respectively, with 16 bases between them. CDR1 is SGHRS and CDR2 is YFSETQ in the germline V gene. The CDR3 nucleotides are TGCGCCAGCAGCTGGGATCCGACAGCCAGCTCTGGAAACACCATATATTTT. It codes for CASSWDPTASSGNTIYF.

This clone was seen only once. V usage is TRBV27 and J usage is TRBJ1-2; 7 bases fit TRBD1. The V gene end was trimmed by 0 bases and the J gene end by 2 bases; junction bases not matched to a gene: 3. The germline CDR1 and CDR2 sequences are MNHEY and SMNVEV (reference sequence). CDR3 size: 15 residues. The CDR3 DNA reads TGTGCCAGCAGTTTATCCCCACAGGGGAACTATGGCTACACCTTC. This gives the protein CASSLSPQGNYGYTF.

The chain employs TRBV10-3 and TRBJ1-6; D is possibly TRBD1 (5 bases). CDR1 is ENHRY, CDR2 SYGVKD, per germline. Trimming cost V 6 bases and J 3 bases, with 6 bases left between them. This CDR3 has 13 amino acids. This CDR3 reads CAIRTVYNSPLHF. DNA of the CDR3: TGTGCCATCAGGACAGTCTATAATTCACCCCTCCACTTT.

The genes are TRBV28 and TRBJ1-4; 10 bases match TRBD1. The germline V gene encodes CDR1 MDHEN and CDR2 SYDVKM. The CDR3 has 13 residues. With V trimmed by 8 bases and J by 9 bases, 6 bases remained unmatched. As DNA, the CDR3 is TGTGCCAGCGGGGGACAGGGGAGGAAAAAACTGTTTTTT. Amino acids: CASGGQGRKKLFF.

The V gene is TRBV27, the J gene TRBJ1-3, with D unresolved. In germline, CDR1 is MNHEY, CDR2 SMNVEV (reference sequence). The CDR3 contains 13 residues. The CDR3 nucleotides are TGTGTTTCTCCCCGGCGGTATGGAAACACCATATATTTT. Protein sequence: CVSPRRYGNTIYF.

The chain employs TRBV5-1 and TRBJ2-2, with 7 bases that match TRBD1. V shed 0 bases, J shed 0 bases, and the junction held 5 bases outside the gene matches. The CDR3 totals 17 residues. Germline-derived CDR1 and CDR2 are SGHRS and YFSETQ. The CDR3 nucleotides read TGCGCCAGCAGCTTGGGACAGGGACGAGCGAACACCGGGGAGCTGTTTTTT. It encodes CASSLGQGRANTGELFF.

The rearrangement joins TRBV9 to TRBJ1-1; D remains unclear. The CDR3 totals 14 residues. Per germline, CDR1 SGDLS and CDR2 YYNGEE. Trimming stripped 0 bases from V and 1 base from J, with 7 bases between. CDR3 in DNA: TGTGCCAGCAGCGTAGACAACAAGAACACTGAAGCTTTCTTT. Residues: CASSVDNKNTEAFF.

CDR3 DNA: TGTGCCAGCAGCTTTGCGGACAATCAGCCCCAGCATTTT. This gives the protein CASSFADNQPQHF. The rearrangement uses TRBV7-2 and TRBJ1-5, with D unclear. The V end lost 3 bases, the J end lost 3 bases, and 6 bases lay between the germline ends. Germline-derived CDR1 and CDR2 are SGHTA and FQGNSA. The CDR3 loop spans 13 amino acids.